One sample yielded the 17 T cell receptor beta chains listed below, sequenced in a study of blood T cell repertoires in COVID-19. Here immunoSEQ multiplex PCR was the method, and the copy in TCRdb shows in-frame clones only, minus some. The sample carries 200,000 to 250,000 clones, roughly nine tenths recorded once. Material: PBMCs or T cells enriched from blood (not recorded which). Receptors originate from a woman aged 45 to 65 in a cohort exposed to, infected with or recovered from COVID-19 (not recorded which).

The CDR3 region is CAITSGGSGANVLTF. The CDR3 region has the DNA TGTGCCATCACTTCCGGGGGCTCTGGGGCCAACGTCCTGACTTTC. The V call is TRBV10-3, the J call TRBJ2-6; a possible D gene is TRBD2 (6 bases). Per germline, CDR1 ENHRY and CDR2 SYGVKD. V was shortened by 7 bases and J by 0 bases, with 10 bases between the two germline ends. The CDR3 spans 15 residues.

In this sample, this clone turned up once. The chain is built from TRBV12-3 or TRBV12-4 and TRBJ2-1; unclear D gene. The CDR3 contains 12 residues. Trimming cost V 3 bases and J 7 bases, with 7 bases left between them. CDR3 nucleotide sequence: TGTGCCAGCAGTTTTCGTGAGAATGAGCAGTTCTTC. It translates to CASSFRENEQFF.

V is TRBV7-2 and J is TRBJ2-5; tentatively, D is TRBD2 (6 bases). The CDR3 has 14 residues. V lost 5 bases to trimming and J lost 7 bases, with 17 bases between them. Germline values: CDR1 SGHTA, CDR2 FQGNSA. The CDR3 here is CASSDSGVLGTQYF. The CDR3 nucleotides are TGTGCCAGCAGCGACTCGGGGGTCTTAGGGACCCAGTACTTC. The complete variable domain, with remaining parts taken from reference TRBV7-2 and TRBJ2-5, reads GAGVSQSPSNKVTEKGKDVELRCDPISGHTALYWYRQSLGQGLEFLIYFQGNSAPDKSGLPSDRFSAERTGGSVSTLTIQRTQQEDSAVYLCASSDSGVLGTQYFGPGTRLLVL.

The chain has TRBV6-1 and TRBJ1-2; 8 nucleotides line up with TRBD1. Trimming cost V 4 bases and J 7 bases; bases outside gene matches: 11. Germline CDR1 is MNHNS and CDR2 is SASEGT. This CDR3 contains 15 residues. The CDR3 DNA follows: TGTGCCAGCAGTGCAGCAGGGGGCGCGGGTGTTGGCTACACCTTC. This translates into CASSAAGGAGVGYTF.

The chain couples TRBV6-5 to TRBJ1-1; maybe TRBD1 (5 bases). V lost 5 bases and J 0 bases, leaving 10 bases between the germline ends. The CDR3 is 14 residues long. CDR1 MNHEY and CDR2 SVGAGI come from the germline V gene. This CDR3 is CASSIRQLNTEAFF. Written as DNA, the CDR3 is TGTGCCAGCAGTATAAGACAGTTGAACACTGAAGCTTTCTTT.

This CDR3 is CASSQDQSNRGNQPQHF. In DNA, the CDR3 is TGTGCCAGCAGCCAAGATCAGTCAAACAGGGGCAATCAGCCCCAGCATTTT. This sequence joins TRBV4-2 and TRBJ1-5, with a weak D call TRBD1 (6 bases). Deletions cut 0 bases from V and 2 bases from J, with 14 bases between. The CDR3 is 17 residues long. In germline, CDR1 is LGHNA, CDR2 YNFKEQ.

With respect to this clone: The same CDR3 is also encoded by other DNA sequences in this sample. The genes are TRBV12-3 or TRBV12-4 and TRBJ1-2, with TRBD1 identical over 8 bases. The trim removed 6 bases at V and 4 bases at J, leaving 4 bases unmatched. The CDR3 length is 13 residues. For the CDR3, the DNA is TGTGCCAGCAGCAGGGGGCGCGGCTATGGCTACACCTTC. Translation gives CASSRGRGYGYTF.

This chain connects TRBV29-1 to TRBJ2-7, with 13 bases matching TRBD2. J lost 0 bases, V lost 3 bases, and 5 bases had no gene match. Germline CDR1 is SQVTM and CDR2 is ANQGSEA. This CDR3 has 16 residues. In DNA, the CDR3 is TGCAGCGTTGACTCGGGACTAGCGGGGACCTCCTACGAGCAGTACTTC. Protein product: CSVDSGLAGTSYEQYF.

The rearrangement links TRBV19 to TRBJ2-3; possible D gene TRBD2, 5 bases. V shed 3 bases and J shed 5 bases, with 6 bases lying between them. This CDR3 region has 12 residues. Germline CDR1 is LNHDA and CDR2 is SQIVND (reference sequence). CDR3 amino acids: CASSIRGDTQYF. The CDR3 nucleotides are TGTGCCAGTAGTATTCGGGGAGATACGCAGTATTTT.

This clone was counted a few times. The J gene is TRBJ1-5, the V gene TRBV3-1 (or the pseudogene TRBV3-2); no firm D call. The CDR3 has 15 amino acids. From germline, CDR1 is LGHDT and CDR2 YNNKEL (reference sequence). With 5 bases removed from V and 0 bases from J, the gap between germline ends came to 11 bases. CDR3 amino acids: CASSSRPFSNQPQHF. The CDR3 bases are TGTGCCAGCAGCTCTAGACCGTTTAGCAATCAGCCCCAGCATTTT.

V gene TRBV12-3 or TRBV12-4 combines with J gene TRBJ1-5; unclear D gene. V shed 2 bases and J shed 5 bases, with 7 bases lying between them. CDR3 length: 13 amino acids. CDR3 in amino acids: CASSLNTYQPQHF. Here the CDR3 DNA reads TGTGCCAGCAGTTTAAACACCTATCAGCCCCAGCATTTT.

The genes are TRBV5-7 and TRBJ1-2; possible D gene TRBD1, 6 bases. TRBV5-7 is designated an ORF whose function remains uncertain. With 4 bases removed from V and 4 bases from J, the gap between germline ends came to 14 bases. CDR3 size: 14 residues. CDR3 in amino acids: CASSLQRTAYGYTF. The CDR3 region has the DNA TGTGCCAGCAGCCTCCAACGGACAGCCTATGGCTACACCTTC.

The chain uses TRBV7-2 and TRBJ1-4; D unclear. Trimming took 3 bases from V and 6 from J, leaving 11 bases between them. Germline V gene lookup returns CDR1 SGHTA and CDR2 FQGNSA. The CDR3 consists of 14 residues. In DNA, the CDR3 is TGTGCCAGCAGCTTTTCTGGGAGTGATGAAAAACTGTTTTTT. This codes for CASSFSGSDEKLFF.

The chain carries TRBV14 and TRBJ1-2; D gene ambiguous. The CDR3 runs 14 residues. Germline CDR1 SGHDN, CDR2 FVKESK. V was cut by 4 bases and J by 4 bases, with 13 bases left in between. For the CDR3, the DNA is TGTGCCAGCAGCCGTACATCAGCTAGCTATGGCTACACCTTC. Encoded protein: CASSRTSASYGYTF.

V usage is TRBV4-2 and J usage is TRBJ2-1; D is ambiguous. V shed 3 bases and J shed 7 bases, with 22 bases lying between them. This CDR3 region has 17 residues. The germline V gene has CDR1 LGHNA and CDR2 YNFKEQ. The CDR3 DNA reads TGTGCCAGCAGCCAGTCCTCTACCCCGCCGTCGACTAATGAGCAGTTCTTC. Its translation: CASSQSSTPPSTNEQFF.

This clone was seen more than once but under ten times. The rearrangement links TRBV13 to TRBJ2-1; the match to TRBD2 covers 13 bases. This CDR3 is built from 16 residues. The trim removed 5 bases at V and 2 bases at J, leaving 3 bases unmatched. CDR1 and CDR2 (germline): PRHDT, FYEKMQ (reference sequence). CDR3 nucleotides: TGTGCCAGCAGCCCGACTAGCGGGGGGACCTACAATGAGCAGTTCTTC. Its translation: CASSPTSGGTYNEQFF.

V usage is TRBV11-2 and J usage is TRBJ2-3; the match to TRBD2 covers 8 bases. The V and J ends lost 5 bases and 5 bases, in that order; junction bases with no gene match: 3. Looked up from germline, CDR1 is SGHAT and CDR2 is FQNNGV. The CDR3 totals 13 residues. CDR3 sequence: CASSLSGGDTQYF. The CDR3 DNA reads TGTGCCAGCAGCCTGAGCGGGGGAGATACGCAGTATTTT.